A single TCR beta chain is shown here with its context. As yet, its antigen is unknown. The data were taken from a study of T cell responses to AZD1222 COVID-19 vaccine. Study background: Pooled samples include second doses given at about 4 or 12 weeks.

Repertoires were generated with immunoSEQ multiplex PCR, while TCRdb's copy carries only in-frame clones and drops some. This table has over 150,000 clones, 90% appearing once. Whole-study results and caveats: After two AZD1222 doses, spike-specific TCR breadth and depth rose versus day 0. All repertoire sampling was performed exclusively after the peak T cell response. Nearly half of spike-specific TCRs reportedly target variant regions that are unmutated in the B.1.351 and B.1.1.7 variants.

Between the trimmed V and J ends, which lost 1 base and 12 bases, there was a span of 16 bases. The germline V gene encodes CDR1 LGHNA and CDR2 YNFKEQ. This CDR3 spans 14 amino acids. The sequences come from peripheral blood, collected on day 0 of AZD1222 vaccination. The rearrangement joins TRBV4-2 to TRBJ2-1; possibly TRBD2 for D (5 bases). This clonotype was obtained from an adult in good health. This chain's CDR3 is CASSQASLEGGQFF. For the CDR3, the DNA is TGTGCCAGCAGCCAAGCCTCACTAGAGGGCGGGCAGTTCTTC.